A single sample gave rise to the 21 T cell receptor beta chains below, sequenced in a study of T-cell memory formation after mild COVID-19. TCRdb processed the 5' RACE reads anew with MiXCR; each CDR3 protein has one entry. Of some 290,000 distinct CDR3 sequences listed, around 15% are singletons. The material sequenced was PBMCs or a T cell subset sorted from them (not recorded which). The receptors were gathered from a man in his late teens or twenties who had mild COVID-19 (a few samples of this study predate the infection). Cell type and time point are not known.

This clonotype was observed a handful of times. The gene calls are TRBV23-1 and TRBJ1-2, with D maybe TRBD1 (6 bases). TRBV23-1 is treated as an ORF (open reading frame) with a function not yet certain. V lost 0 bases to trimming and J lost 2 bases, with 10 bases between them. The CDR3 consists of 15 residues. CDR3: CASSQSGTRNYGYTF. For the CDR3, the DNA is TGCGCCAGCAGTCAATCGGGGACAAGGAACTATGGCTACACCTTC.

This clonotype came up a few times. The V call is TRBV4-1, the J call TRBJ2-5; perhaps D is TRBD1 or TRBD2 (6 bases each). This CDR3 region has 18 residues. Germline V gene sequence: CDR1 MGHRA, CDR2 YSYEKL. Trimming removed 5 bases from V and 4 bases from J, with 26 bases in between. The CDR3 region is CASSALGLRGRGRETQYF. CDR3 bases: TGCGCCAGCAGCGCATTAGGACTAAGGGGCAGGGGACGAGAGACCCAGTACTTC.

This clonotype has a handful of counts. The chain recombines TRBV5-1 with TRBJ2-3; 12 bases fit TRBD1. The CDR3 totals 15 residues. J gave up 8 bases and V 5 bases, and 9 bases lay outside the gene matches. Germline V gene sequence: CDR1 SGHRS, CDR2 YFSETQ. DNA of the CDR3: TGCGCCAGCAGTCCGGGACAGGGGGCCTTGGGTACGCAGTATTTT. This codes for CASSPGQGALGTQYF.

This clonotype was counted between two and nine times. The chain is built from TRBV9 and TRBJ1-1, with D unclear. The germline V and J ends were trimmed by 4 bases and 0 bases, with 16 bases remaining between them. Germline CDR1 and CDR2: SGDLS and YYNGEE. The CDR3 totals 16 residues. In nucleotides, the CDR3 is TGTGCCAGCAGCCCGAGAGGTGGTCACCTGAACACTGAAGCTTTCTTT. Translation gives CASSPRGGHLNTEAFF.

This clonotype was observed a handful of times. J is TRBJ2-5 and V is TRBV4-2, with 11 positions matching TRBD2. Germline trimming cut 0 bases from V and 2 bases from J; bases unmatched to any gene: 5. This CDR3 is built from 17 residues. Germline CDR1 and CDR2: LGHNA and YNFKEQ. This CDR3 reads CASSQDLLAGGQETQYF. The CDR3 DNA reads TGTGCCAGCAGCCAAGATCTTCTAGCGGGGGGTCAAGAGACCCAGTACTTC.

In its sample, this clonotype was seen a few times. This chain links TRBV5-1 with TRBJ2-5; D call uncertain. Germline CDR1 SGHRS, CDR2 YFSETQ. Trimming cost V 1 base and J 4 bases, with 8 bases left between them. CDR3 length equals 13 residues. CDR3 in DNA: TGCGCCAGCAGCTTGTCAGACGCAGAGACCCAGTACTTC. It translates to CASSLSDAETQYF.

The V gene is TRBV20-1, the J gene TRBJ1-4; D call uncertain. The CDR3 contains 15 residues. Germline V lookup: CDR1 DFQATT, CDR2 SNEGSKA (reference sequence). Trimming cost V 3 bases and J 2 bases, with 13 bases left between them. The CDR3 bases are TGCAGTGCTAGCCCAGGCCTGGAGACTAATGAAAAACTGTTTTTT. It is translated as CSASPGLETNEKLFF.

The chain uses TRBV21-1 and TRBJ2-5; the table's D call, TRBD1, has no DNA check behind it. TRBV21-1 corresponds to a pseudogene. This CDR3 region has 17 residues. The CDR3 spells CASSKDGGRGNRETQYF. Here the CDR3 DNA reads TGTGCCAGCAGCAAAGATGGGGGAAGGGGGAATCGAGAGACCCAGTACTTC.

The CDR3 nucleotides are TGTGCCAGCAGCTTATCATCCCCTGGGGACAGGGATGAAAAACTGTTTTTT. It codes for CASSLSSPGDRDEKLFF. This chain links TRBV7-2 with TRBJ1-4; 9 positions match TRBD1. Looked up from germline, CDR1 is SGHTA and CDR2 is FQGNSA. This CDR3 contains 17 residues. J was trimmed by 6 bases and V by 2 bases; bases with no gene match: 10.

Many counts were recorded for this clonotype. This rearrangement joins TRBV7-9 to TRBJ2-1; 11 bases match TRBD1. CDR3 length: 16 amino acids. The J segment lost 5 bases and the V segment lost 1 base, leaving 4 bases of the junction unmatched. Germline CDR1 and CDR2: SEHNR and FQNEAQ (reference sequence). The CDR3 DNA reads TGTGCCAGCAGCTTAGTGTGGACAGGGGGCCACAATGAGCAGTTCTTC. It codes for CASSLVWTGGHNEQFF.

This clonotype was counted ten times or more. CDR3 sequence reads: CASSLFRYNEQFF. CDR3 bases: TGTGCCAGCAGTTTGTTCAGATACAATGAGCAGTTCTTC. The J gene is TRBJ2-1, the V gene TRBV12-3 or TRBV12-4; D ambiguous. The length of the CDR3 is 13 residues. Trimming removed 3 bases from V and 4 bases from J, with 7 bases in between.

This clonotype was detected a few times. The DNA for the CDR3 is TGTGCCAGCAGTGAATCTAGACTCCGCCAAGAGACCCAGTACTTC. Its protein is CASSESRLRQETQYF. V is TRBV2 and J is TRBJ2-5; no firm D call. The V end lost 2 bases, the J end lost 1 base, and 11 bases lay between the germline ends. Germline lookup yields CDR1 SNHLY and CDR2 FYNNEI. The CDR3 runs to 15 residues.

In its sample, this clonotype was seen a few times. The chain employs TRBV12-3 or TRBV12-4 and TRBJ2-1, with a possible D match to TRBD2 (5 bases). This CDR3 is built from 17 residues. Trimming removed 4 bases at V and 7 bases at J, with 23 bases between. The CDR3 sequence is CASSSPGGAFLLNEQFF. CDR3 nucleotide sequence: TGTGCCAGCAGTTCACCCGGAGGAGCGTTTTTGTTGAATGAGCAGTTCTTC.

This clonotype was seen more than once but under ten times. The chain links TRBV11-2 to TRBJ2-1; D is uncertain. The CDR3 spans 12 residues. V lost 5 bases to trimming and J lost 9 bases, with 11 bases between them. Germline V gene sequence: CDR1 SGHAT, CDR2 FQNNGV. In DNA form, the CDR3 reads TGTGCCAGCAGCCTGGGGTTAAGTGAGCAGTTCTTC. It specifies CASSLGLSEQFF. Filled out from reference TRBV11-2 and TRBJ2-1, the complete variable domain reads EAGVAQSPRYKIIEKRQSVAFWCNPISGHATLYWYQQILGQGPKLLIQFQNNGVVDDSQLPKDRFSAERLKGVDSTLKIQPAKLEDSAVYLCASSLGLSEQFFGPGTRLTVL.

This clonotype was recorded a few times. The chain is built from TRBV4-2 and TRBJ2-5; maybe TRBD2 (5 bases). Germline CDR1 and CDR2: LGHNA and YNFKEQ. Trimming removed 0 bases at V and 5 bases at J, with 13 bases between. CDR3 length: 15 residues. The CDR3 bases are TGTGCCAGCAGCCAAGAAACTAGTAATGGGGAGACCCAGTACTTC. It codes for CASSQETSNGETQYF.

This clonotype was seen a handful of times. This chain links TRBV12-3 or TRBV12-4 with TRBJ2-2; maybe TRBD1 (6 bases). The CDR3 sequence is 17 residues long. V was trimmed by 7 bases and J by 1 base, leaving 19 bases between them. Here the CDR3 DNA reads TGTGCCAGCACTTCCCAGGGTCGGACAGAGAACACCGGGGAGCTGTTTTTT. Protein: CASTSQGRTENTGELFF.

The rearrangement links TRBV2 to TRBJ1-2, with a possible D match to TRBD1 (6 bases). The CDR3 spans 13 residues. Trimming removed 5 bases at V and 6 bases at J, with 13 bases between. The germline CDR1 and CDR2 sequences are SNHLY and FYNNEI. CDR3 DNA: TGTGCCAGCAGTTCTACAGGGTCGGATGGCTACACCTTC. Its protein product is CASSSTGSDGYTF.

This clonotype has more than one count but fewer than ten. In DNA, the CDR3 is TGCGCCAGCAGACCTCCGACTAGCACAGATACGCAGTATTTT. Protein: CASRPPTSTDTQYF. The J gene is TRBJ2-3, the V gene TRBV4-1; no firm D call. Germline V gene sequence: CDR1 MGHRA, CDR2 YSYEKL. The CDR3 has 14 residues. Trimming shortened V by 6 bases and J by 0 bases, and 10 bases separated the two germline ends.

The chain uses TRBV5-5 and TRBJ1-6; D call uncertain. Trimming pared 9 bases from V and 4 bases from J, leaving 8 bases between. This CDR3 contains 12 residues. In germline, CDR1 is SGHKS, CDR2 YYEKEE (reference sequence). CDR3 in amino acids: CAIGPYNSPLHF. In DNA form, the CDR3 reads TGTGCCATCGGACCGTATAATTCACCCCTCCACTTT.

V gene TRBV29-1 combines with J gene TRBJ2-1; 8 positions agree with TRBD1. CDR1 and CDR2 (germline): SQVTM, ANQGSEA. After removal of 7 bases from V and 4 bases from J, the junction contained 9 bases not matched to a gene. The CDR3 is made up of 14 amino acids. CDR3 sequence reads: CSAVRQGKYNEQFF. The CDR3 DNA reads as TGCAGCGCCGTAAGACAGGGGAAATACAATGAGCAGTTCTTC.

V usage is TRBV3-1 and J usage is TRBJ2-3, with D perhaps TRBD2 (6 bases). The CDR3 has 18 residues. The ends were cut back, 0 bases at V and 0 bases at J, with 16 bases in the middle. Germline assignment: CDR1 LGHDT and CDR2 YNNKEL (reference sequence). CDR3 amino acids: CASSQDTEGWGSTDTQYF. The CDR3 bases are TGTGCCAGCAGCCAAGACACGGAGGGTTGGGGTAGCACAGATACGCAGTATTTT.